The subject of this entry is one T cell receptor (beta chain). No antigen is known for it. The sample is drawn from a study of T cells in localized non-small cell lung cancer. Study results and limitations: Appearances in adjacent lung were noted for a median approximately 52 of the top 100 tumor clones. Tumor showed lower T cell clonality than uninvolved adjacent lung, where it was highest.

TCRdb's table, derived via immunoSEQ multiplex PCR, lists solely in-frame clones and lacks some. The profile shows 25,000 to 35,000 clones, around 82% of them singletons. This CDR3 spans 16 amino acids. Germline lookup yields CDR1 MDHEN and CDR2 SYDVKM. Trimming at V came to 5 bases and at J to 5 bases, leaving 14 bases not matched to a gene. This TCR derives from a man aged 35 to 69 with stage III lung adenocarcinoma. This rearrangement joins TRBV28 to TRBJ2-5, with 7 bases fitting TRBD2. The specimen comprised peripheral blood mononuclear cells, sampled before any cancer treatment. For the CDR3, the DNA is TGTGCCAGCAGTACCCTGACTAGCAGCTGGGGGGAGACCCAGTACTTC. Its protein is CASSTLTSSWGETQYF.